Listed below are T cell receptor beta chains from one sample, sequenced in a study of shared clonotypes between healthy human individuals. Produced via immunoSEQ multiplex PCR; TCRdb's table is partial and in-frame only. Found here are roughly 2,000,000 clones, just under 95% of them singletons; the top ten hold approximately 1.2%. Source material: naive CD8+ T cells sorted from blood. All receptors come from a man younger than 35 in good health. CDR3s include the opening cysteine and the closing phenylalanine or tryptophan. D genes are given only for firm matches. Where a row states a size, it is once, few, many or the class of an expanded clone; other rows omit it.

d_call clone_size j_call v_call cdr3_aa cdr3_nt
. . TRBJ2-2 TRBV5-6 CASSLEGRMYTGELFF TGTGCCAGCAGCTTGGAAGGGAGGATGTACACCGGGGAGCTGTTTTTT
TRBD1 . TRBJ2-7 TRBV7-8 CASSFDRALYEQYF TGTGCCAGCAGCTTCGACAGGGCCCTCTACGAGCAGTACTTC
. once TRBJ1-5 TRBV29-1 CSVEAGQNQPQHF TGCAGCGTTGAAGCAGGACAGAATCAGCCCCAGCATTTT
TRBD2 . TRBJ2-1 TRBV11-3 CASSPGTSNEQFF TGTGCCAGCAGCCCCGGGACTAGCAATGAGCAGTTCTTC
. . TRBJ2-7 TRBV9 CASSPSGRYYEQYF TGTGCCAGCAGCCCTTCCGGGAGATACTACGAGCAGTACTTC
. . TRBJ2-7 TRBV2 CASRSLALYEQYF TGTGCCAGCAGGAGTCTAGCTTTATACGAGCAGTACTTC
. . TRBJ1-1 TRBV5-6 CASSGRRMNTEAFF TGTGCCAGCAGCGGAAGACGGATGAACACTGAAGCTTTCTTT
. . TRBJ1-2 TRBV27 CASRPAGDYGYTF TGTGCCAGCAGGCCTGCAGGTGACTATGGCTACACCTTC
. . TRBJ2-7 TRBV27 CASSLPGSYEQYF TGTGCCAGCAGTCTCCCCGGCTCCTACGAGCAGTACTTC
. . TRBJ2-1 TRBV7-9 CASSLDNNEQFF TGTGCCAGCAGCTTAGACAACAATGAGCAGTTCTTC
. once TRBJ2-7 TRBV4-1 CASSQDGASEQYF TGCGCCAGCAGCCAAGATGGAGCCTCCGAGCAGTACTTC
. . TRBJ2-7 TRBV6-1 CASSEVEGREQYF TGTGCCAGCAGTGAGGTTGAGGGACGAGAGCAGTACTTC
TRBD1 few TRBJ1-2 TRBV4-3 CASSQDTGAGYGYTF TGCGCCAGCAGCCAAGATACAGGGGCGGGCTATGGCTACACCTTC
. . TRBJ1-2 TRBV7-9 CASSHWRVHGYTF TGTGCCAGCAGCCATTGGAGGGTACACGGCTACACCTTC
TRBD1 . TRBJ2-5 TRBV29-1 CSVEWRTGKQETQYF TGCAGCGTTGAATGGCGGACAGGGAAACAAGAGACCCAGTACTTC
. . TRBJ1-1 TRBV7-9 CASSLTGPNTEAFF TGTGCCAGCAGCCTCACCGGCCCAAACACTGAAGCTTTCTTT
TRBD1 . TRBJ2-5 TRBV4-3 CASSRDREETQYF TGCGCCAGCAGCCGGGACAGGGAAGAGACCCAGTACTTC
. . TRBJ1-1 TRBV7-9 CASSPGRLAFF TGTGCCAGCAGCCCGGGAAGACTAGCTTTCTTT
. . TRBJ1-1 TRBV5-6 CASSSGYWGPKQPFF TGTGCCAGCAGCTCGGGTTATTGGGGGCCAAAACAACCCTTCTTT
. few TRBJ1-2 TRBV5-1 CASSLGDYGYTF TGCGCCAGCAGCTTGGGCGACTATGGCTACACCTTC
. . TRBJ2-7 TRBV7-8 CASSSRRSGHRYEQYF TGTGCCAGCAGCTCGCGGCGGTCGGGGCACCGCTACGAGCAGTACTTC
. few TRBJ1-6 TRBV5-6 CASSLTSSSPLHF TGTGCCAGCAGCTTGACAAGCTCCTCACCCCTCCACTTT
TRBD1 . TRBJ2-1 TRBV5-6 CASSSAGQGAWEQFF TGTGCCAGCAGCTCGGCGGGACAGGGGGCCTGGGAGCAGTTCTTC
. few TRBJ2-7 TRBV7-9 CASSLPDGTPYEQYF TGTGCCAGCAGCTTACCCGACGGGACTCCCTACGAGCAGTACTTC
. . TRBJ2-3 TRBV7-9 CASSLPLEKADTQYF TGTGCCAGCAGCTTACCCCTAGAGAAGGCAGATACGCAGTATTTT
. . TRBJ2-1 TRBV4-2 CASSQDLDNEQFF TGTGCCAGCAGCCAAGATCTGGACAATGAGCAGTTCTTC
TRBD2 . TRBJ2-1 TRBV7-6 CASSTTSGSRNEQFF TGTGCCAGCAGCACAACTAGCGGGAGTAGGAATGAGCAGTTCTTC
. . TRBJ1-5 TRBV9 CASSVEDGRNQPQHF TGTGCCAGCAGCGTAGAGGACGGCCGCAATCAGCCCCAGCATTTT
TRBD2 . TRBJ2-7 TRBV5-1 CASSGGETSGRSYEQYF TGCGCCAGCAGCGGGGGGGAGACTAGCGGGAGATCCTACGAGCAGTACTTC
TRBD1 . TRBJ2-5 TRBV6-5 CASSLGQEETQYF TGTGCCAGCAGTTTGGGACAGGAGGAGACCCAGTACTTC
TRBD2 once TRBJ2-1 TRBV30 CAWSGTSGRAFDEQFF TGTGCCTGGAGTGGGACTAGCGGGAGGGCGTTCGATGAGCAGTTCTTC
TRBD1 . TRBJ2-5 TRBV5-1 CASSTRFDRDHETQYF TGCGCCAGCAGCACCCGCTTCGACAGGGACCACGAGACCCAGTACTTC
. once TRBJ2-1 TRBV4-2 CASSPVVGGEGGDEQFF TGTGCCAGCAGCCCCGTGGTTGGGGGCGAAGGTGGAGATGAGCAGTTCTTC
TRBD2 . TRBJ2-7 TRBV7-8 CASSTGDGGVYEQYF TGTGCCAGCAGCACCGGTGACGGGGGGGTCTACGAGCAGTACTTC
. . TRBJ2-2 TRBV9 CASSVALGAGELFF TGTGCCAGCAGCGTAGCTCTGGGGGCCGGGGAGCTGTTTTTT
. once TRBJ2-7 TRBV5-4 CASSFSGGPVEQYF TGTGCCAGCAGCTTCTCTGGGGGGCCAGTCGAGCAGTACTTC